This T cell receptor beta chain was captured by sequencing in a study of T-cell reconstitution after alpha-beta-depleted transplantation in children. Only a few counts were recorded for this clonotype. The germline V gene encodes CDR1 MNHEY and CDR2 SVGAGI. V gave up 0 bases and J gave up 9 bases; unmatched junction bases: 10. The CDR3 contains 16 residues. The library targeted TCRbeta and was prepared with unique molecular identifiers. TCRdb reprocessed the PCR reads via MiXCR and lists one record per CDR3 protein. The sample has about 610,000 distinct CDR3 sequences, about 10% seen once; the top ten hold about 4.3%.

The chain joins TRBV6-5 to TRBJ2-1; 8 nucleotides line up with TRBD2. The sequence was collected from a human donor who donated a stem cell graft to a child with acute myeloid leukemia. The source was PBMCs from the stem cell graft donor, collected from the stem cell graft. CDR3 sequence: CASSYSIPPSGSEQFF. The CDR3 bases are TGTGCCAGCAGTTACTCGATCCCGCCTAGCGGGTCTGAGCAGTTCTTC.